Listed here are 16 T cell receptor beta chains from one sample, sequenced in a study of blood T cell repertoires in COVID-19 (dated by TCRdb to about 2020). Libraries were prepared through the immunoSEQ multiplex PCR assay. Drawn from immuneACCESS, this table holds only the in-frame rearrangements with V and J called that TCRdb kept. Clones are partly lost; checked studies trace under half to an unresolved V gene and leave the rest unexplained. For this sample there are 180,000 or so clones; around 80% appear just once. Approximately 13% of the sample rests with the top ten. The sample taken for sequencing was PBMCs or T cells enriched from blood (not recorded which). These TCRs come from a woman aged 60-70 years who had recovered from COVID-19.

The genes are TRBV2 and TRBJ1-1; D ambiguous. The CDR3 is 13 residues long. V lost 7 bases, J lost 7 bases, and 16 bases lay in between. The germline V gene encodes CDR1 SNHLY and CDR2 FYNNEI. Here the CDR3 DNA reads TGTGCCAGCAACTACCAAACTTACAATGAAGCTTTCTTT. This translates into CASNYQTYNEAFF.

The chain's CDR3 is CASSLDRAGLSNYGYTF. DNA of the CDR3: TGTGCCAGCAGCTTGGACCGGGCGGGACTGTCTAACTATGGCTACACCTTC. The chain employs TRBV5-5 and TRBJ1-2, with D possibly TRBD1 on 5 matching bases. V lost 0 bases and J lost 0, with 15 bases in between. The V gene's germline CDR1 is SGHKS and CDR2 YYEKEE (reference sequence). The CDR3 totals 17 residues. Using reference TRBV5-5 and TRBJ1-2 for the parts outside the CDR3, the full variable domain is DAGVTQSPTHLIKTRGQQVTLRCSPISGHKSVSWYQQVLGQGPQFIFQYYEKEERGRGNFPDRFSARQFPNYSSELNVNALLLGDSALYLCASSLDRAGLSNYGYTFGSGTRLTVV.

CDR3: CASSFLQGGSYNEQFF. CDR3 in DNA: TGTGCCAGCAGCTTCCTACAGGGTGGTTCCTACAATGAGCAGTTCTTC. The rearrangement links TRBV11-2 to TRBJ2-1, with D possibly matching TRBD1 (6 bases). CDR1 and CDR2 (germline): SGHAT, FQNNGV. V was shortened by 3 bases and J by 1 base, with 13 bases between the two germline ends. This CDR3 comprises 16 residues.

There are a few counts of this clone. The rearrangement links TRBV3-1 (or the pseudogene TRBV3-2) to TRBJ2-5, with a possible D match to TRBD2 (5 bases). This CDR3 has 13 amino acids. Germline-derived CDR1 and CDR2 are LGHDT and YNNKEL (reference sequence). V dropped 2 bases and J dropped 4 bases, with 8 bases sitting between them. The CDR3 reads CASSQRGLETQYF. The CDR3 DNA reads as TGTGCCAGCAGCCAAAGAGGGTTAGAGACCCAGTACTTC.

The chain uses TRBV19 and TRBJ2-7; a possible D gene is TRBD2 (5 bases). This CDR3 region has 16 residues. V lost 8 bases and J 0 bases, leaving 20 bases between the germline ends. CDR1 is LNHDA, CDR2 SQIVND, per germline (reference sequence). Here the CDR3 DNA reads TGTGCCAGTGCCCTTAGCCCGGGTGAGGGCTCCTACGAGCAGTACTTC. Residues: CASALSPGEGSYEQYF.

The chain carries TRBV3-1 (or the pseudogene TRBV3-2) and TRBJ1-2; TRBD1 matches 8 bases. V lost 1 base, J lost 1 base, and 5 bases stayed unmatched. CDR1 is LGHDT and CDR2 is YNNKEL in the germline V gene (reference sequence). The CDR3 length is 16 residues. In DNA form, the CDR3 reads TGTGCCAGCAGCCAAGTGGCAGGGGGCGGTAACTATGGCTACACCTTC. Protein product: CASSQVAGGGNYGYTF.

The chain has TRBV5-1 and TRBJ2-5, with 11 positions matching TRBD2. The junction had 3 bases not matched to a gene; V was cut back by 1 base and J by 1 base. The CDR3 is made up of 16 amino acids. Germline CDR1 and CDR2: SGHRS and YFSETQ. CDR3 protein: CASSLTTSGAQETQYF. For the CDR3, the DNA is TGCGCCAGCAGCTTGACGACTAGCGGGGCCCAAGAGACCCAGTACTTC.

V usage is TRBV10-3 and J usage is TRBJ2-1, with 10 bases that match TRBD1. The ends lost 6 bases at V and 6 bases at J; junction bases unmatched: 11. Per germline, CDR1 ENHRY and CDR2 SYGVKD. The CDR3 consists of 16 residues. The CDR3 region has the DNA TGTGCCATCAGCCCCGCCGGGACAGGGGACAGCAATGAGCAGTTCTTC. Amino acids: CAISPAGTGDSNEQFF.

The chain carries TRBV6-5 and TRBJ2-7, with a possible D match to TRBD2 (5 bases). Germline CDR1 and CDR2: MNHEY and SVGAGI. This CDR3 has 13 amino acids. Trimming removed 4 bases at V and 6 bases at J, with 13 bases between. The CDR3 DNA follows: TGTGCCAGCAGTTTTGGACTCCGGAGCGAGCAGTACTTC. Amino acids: CASSFGLRSEQYF.

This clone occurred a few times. CDR3: CASSPTSREDTQYF. The CDR3 coding sequence is TGCGCCAGCAGCCCGACCTCAAGGGAGGATACGCAGTATTTT. The chain is built from TRBV10-2 and TRBJ2-3; possible D gene TRBD2, 5 bases. Trimming removed 6 bases at V and 6 bases at J, with 16 bases between. This CDR3 has 14 amino acids. Per germline, CDR1 WSHSY and CDR2 SAAADI.

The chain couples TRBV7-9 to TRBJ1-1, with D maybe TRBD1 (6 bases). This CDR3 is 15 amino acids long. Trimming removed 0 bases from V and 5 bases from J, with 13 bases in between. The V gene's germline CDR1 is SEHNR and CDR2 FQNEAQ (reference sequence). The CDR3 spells CASSLAVPGVTEAFF. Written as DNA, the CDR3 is TGTGCCAGCAGCTTAGCCGTCCCAGGGGTGACTGAAGCTTTCTTT.

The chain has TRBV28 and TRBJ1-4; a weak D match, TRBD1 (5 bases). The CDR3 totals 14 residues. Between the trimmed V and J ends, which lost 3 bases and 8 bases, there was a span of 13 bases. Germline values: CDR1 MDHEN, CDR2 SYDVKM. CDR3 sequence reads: CASSLGGGLEKLFF. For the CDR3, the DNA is TGTGCCAGCAGTTTGGGGGGGGGATTAGAAAAACTGTTTTTT.

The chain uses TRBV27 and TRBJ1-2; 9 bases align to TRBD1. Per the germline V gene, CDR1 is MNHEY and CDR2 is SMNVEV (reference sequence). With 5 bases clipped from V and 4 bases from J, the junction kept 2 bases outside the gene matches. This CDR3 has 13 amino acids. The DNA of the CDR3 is TGTGCCAGCAGTCCGGGACAGGGCTATGGCTACACCTTC. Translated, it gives CASSPGQGYGYTF.

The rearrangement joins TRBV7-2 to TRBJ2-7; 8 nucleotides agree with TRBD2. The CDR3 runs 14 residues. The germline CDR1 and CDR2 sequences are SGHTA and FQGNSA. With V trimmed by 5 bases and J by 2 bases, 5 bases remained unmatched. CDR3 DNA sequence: TGTGCCAGCAGCGGAGCGGGAGAGACCTACGAGCAGTACTTC. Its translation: CASSGAGETYEQYF.

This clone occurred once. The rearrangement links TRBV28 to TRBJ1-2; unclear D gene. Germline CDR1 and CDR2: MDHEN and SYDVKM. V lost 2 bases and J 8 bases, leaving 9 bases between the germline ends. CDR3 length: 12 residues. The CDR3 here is CASSLRRVGYTF. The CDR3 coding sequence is TGTGCCAGCAGTTTACGGCGGGTAGGCTACACCTTC.

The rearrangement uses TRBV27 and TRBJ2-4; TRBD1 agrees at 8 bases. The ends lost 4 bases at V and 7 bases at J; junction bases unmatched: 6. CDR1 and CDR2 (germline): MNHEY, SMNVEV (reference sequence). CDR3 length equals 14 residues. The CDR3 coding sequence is TGTGCCAGCAGTTATGGGACAGGAGCGAACATTCAGTACTTC. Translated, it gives CASSYGTGANIQYF.